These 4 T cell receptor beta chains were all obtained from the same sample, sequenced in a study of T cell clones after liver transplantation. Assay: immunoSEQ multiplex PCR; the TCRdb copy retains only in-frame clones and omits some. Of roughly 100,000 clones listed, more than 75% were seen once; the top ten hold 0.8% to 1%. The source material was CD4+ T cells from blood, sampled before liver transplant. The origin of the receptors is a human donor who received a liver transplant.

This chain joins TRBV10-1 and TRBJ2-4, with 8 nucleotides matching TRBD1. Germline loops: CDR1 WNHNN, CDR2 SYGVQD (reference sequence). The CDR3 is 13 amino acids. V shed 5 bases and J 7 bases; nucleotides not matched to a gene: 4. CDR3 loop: CASSPGGLNIQYF. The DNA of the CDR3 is TGCGCCAGCAGTCCAGGGGGCTTGAACATTCAGTACTTC.

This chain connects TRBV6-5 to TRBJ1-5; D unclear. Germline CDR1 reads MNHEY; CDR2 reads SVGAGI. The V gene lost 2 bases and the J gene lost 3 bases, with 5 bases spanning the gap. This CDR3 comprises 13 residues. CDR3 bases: TGTGCCAGCAGTTACGATGACAATCAGCCCCAGCATTTT. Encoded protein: CASSYDDNQPQHF.

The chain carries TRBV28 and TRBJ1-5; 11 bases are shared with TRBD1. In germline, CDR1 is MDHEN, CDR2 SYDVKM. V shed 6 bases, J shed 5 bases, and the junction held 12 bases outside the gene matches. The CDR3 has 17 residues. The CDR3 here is CASSAWEGTGGDQPQHF. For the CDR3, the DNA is TGTGCCAGCAGCGCCTGGGAGGGGACAGGGGGGGATCAGCCCCAGCATTTT.

The CDR3 protein is CSVGLHSSYNEQFF. CDR3 DNA: TGCAGCGTTGGCCTCCACAGCTCCTACAATGAGCAGTTCTTC. The chain links TRBV29-1 to TRBJ2-1; D ambiguous. The germline V and J ends were trimmed by 4 bases and 0 bases, with 10 bases remaining between them. CDR1 is SQVTM, CDR2 ANQGSEA, per germline. The CDR3 sequence is 14 residues long.